The 12 T cell receptor beta chains below come from one sample, sequenced in a study of T-cell memory formation after mild COVID-19. TCRdb analysed the 5' RACE reads with MiXCR anew, one entry per CDR3 protein. Of around 340,000 distinct CDR3 sequences in the sample, roughly 13% were seen once. The sequenced sample was PBMCs or a T cell subset sorted from them (not recorded which). All receptors derive from a man younger than 35 who had mild COVID-19 (a few samples of this study predate the infection). Cell type and time point are not known.

This clonotype was picked up a small number of times. V usage is TRBV15 and J usage is TRBJ2-5; D not certain. This CDR3 has 14 residues. Deletions cut 8 bases from V and 2 bases from J, with 15 bases between. The germline V gene encodes CDR1 LNHNV and CDR2 YYDKDF (reference sequence). The CDR3 DNA reads as TGTGCCACCTCGCCGCGCATCACTCAAGAGACCCAGTACTTC. Amino acid sequence: CATSPRITQETQYF.

The chain combines TRBV9 with TRBJ2-6; no clear D. CDR1 is SGDLS and CDR2 is YYNGEE in the germline V gene. CDR3 length: 17 amino acids. V gave up 0 bases and J gave up 0 bases, with 10 bases separating them. In nucleotides, the CDR3 is TGTGCCAGCAGCGTAGCGGCAGGTCTCTCTGGGGCCAACGTCCTGACTTTC. Protein sequence: CASSVAAGLSGANVLTF. The variable domain in full, completed from reference TRBV9 and TRBJ2-6, reads DSGVTQTPKHLITATGQRVTLRCSPRSGDLSVYWYQQSLDQGLQFLIQYYNGEERAKGNILERFSAQQFPDLHSELNLSSLELGDSALYFCASSVAAGLSGANVLTFGAGSRLTVL.

This clonotype has at least ten counts. This chain uses TRBV7-9 with TRBJ1-4; D is ambiguous. Germline CDR1 reads SEHNR; CDR2 reads FQNEAQ (reference sequence). This CDR3 spans 12 amino acids. V was pared by 7 bases and J by 8 bases, with 11 bases between. The CDR3 coding sequence is TGTGCCAGCACTCCCTTCGGGGAAAAACTGTTTTTT. It yields the protein CASTPFGEKLFF.

This clonotype showed up just a few times. The rearrangement uses TRBV4-1 and TRBJ1-1; no firm D call. This CDR3 is 13 amino acids long. Looked up from germline, CDR1 is MGHRA and CDR2 is YSYEKL. V was cut by 1 base and J by 7 bases, with 10 bases left in between. CDR3 loop: CASSQVNRDEAFF. For the CDR3, the DNA is TGCGCCAGCAGCCAAGTAAACCGGGATGAAGCTTTCTTT.

This clonotype was counted only a few times. The chain is built from TRBV29-1 and TRBJ1-2, with TRBD1 matching over 12 bases. V was pared by 4 bases and J by 3 bases, with 6 bases of the junction left unmatched. Germline V gene lookup returns CDR1 SQVTM and CDR2 ANQGSEA. This CDR3 is 15 amino acids long. CDR3 in amino acids: CSVGDRGLLDYGYTF. Written as DNA, the CDR3 is TGCAGCGTTGGGGACAGGGGGCTCCTTGACTATGGCTACACCTTC.

V usage is TRBV7-2 and J usage is TRBJ2-3; no clear D gene. Trimming shortened V by 5 bases and J by 1 base, and 16 bases separated the two germline ends. Looked up from germline, CDR1 is SGHTA and CDR2 is FQGNSA. This CDR3 spans 16 amino acids. In DNA form, the CDR3 reads TGTGCCAGCAGCCCCCGTAGGAGTAGACGCACAGATACGCAGTATTTT. As protein: CASSPRRSRRTDTQYF.

This clonotype appeared many times. The CDR3: CASSFSLGSEQYF. Written as DNA, the CDR3 is TGTGCCAGCAGTTTCTCATTAGGGTCGGAGCAGTACTTC. This chain uses TRBV12-3 or TRBV12-4 with TRBJ2-7; D call uncertain. The CDR3 consists of 13 residues. The V end was cut by 3 bases, the J end by 7 bases, with 13 bases between.

This clonotype has only a few counts. The V call is TRBV20-1, the J call TRBJ1-1, with D maybe TRBD1 (6 bases). The CDR3 is 14 residues long. CDR1 and CDR2 (germline): DFQATT, SNEGSKA (reference sequence). V dropped 5 bases and J dropped 2 bases, with 15 bases sitting between them. The CDR3 DNA is TGCAGTGCTTGGGGAGAACAGGGAAACACTGAAGCTTTCTTT. Translated, it gives CSAWGEQGNTEAFF.

This clonotype was detected only a few times. The chain has TRBV24-1 and TRBJ2-1; 8 bases fit TRBD1. The germline CDR1 and CDR2 sequences are KGHDR and SFDVKD. Losses at the gene ends were 0 bases for V and 8 bases for J; bases not matched to a gene: 8. The CDR3 length is 16 residues. The CDR3 region is CATSDLLRDRFYEQFF. In nucleotides, the CDR3 is TGTGCCACCAGTGATTTGCTCAGGGACAGGTTTTATGAGCAGTTCTTC.

This clonotype showed up many times. The rearrangement joins TRBV27 to TRBJ2-5, with a weak D call TRBD1 (5 bases). CDR3 length: 15 residues. Looked up from germline, CDR1 is MNHEY and CDR2 is SMNVEV (reference sequence). The ends were cut back, 3 bases at V and 2 bases at J, with 13 bases in the middle. CDR3 sequence: CASSFGQGQQETQYF. CDR3 bases: TGTGCCAGCAGTTTCGGCCAGGGCCAACAAGAGACCCAGTACTTC.

In this sample, this clonotype turned up a few times. The V gene is TRBV27, the J gene TRBJ1-5; the D gene is possibly TRBD1 (5 bases). Germline V gene lookup returns CDR1 MNHEY and CDR2 SMNVEV (reference sequence). V was cut by 3 bases and J by 7 bases, with 13 bases left in between. The CDR3 runs to 14 residues. CDR3 nucleotide sequence: TGTGCCAGCAGTTTGGAGGGGAGGGGCCAGCCCCAGCATTTT. Its translation is CASSLEGRGQPQHF.

This clonotype was found a few times. This chain joins TRBV5-1 and TRBJ2-4; no clear D gene. The CDR3 spans 16 residues. Trimming took off 0 bases at V and 1 base at J, with 11 bases between the two ends. Germline V gene lookup returns CDR1 SGHRS and CDR2 YFSETQ. The CDR3: CASSLGIGMAKNIQYF. CDR3 sequence (DNA): TGCGCCAGCAGCTTGGGCATAGGGATGGCCAAAAACATTCAGTACTTC.